The clone carrying this T cell receptor beta chain was observed a single time. Its specificity is unknown. Here immunoSEQ multiplex PCR was the method, and the copy in TCRdb shows in-frame clones only, minus some. The table has about 35,000 clones, around 90% seen once. These data originate in a study of lymphopenia after photon versus proton radiotherapy. Study-level points and caveats: Larger post-nadir TCR diversity loss correlated inversely with survival in deceased patients. Post-nadir diversity loss with photons came from oligoclonal expansion, particularly CD8+ Temra cells. Under photons, naive T cells and diversity fell while effector/memory populations rose.

Here the sequenced sample was peripheral blood, taken from a patient treated with photon-based radiotherapy. The receptor was isolated from a man between 60 and 75 years old with cholangiocarcinoma.

The CDR3 here is CASSFSIPAYEQYF. The DNA for the CDR3 is TGTGCCAGCAGTTTCTCCATACCAGCCTACGAGCAGTACTTC. V usage is TRBV27 and J usage is TRBJ2-7; D not resolved. This CDR3 is built from 14 residues. V lost 3 bases, J lost 2 bases, and 11 bases lay in between. Germline CDR1 MNHEY, CDR2 SMNVEV (reference sequence).